A single sample is the source of the 18 T cell receptor beta chains below, sequenced in a study of blood T cell repertoires in COVID-19. Sequencing used immunoSEQ multiplex PCR; TCRdb keeps in-frame clones, though not all of them. The sample includes around 150,000 clones, roughly 83% of them seen just once. Sequencing used PBMCs or T cells enriched from blood (not recorded which). The receptors stem from a man between 65 and 85 years old who had been exposed to COVID-19.

The V and J genes are TRBV5-6 and TRBJ1-6, with TRBD1 matching over 9 bases. Germline V gene lookup returns CDR1 SGHDT and CDR2 YYEEEE. The V gene end was trimmed by 2 bases and the J gene end by 8 bases; junction bases not matched to a gene: 5. The CDR3 spans 15 residues. CDR3 bases: TGTGCCAGCAGCTTCCGGGACAGGGTTTATTCACCCCTCCACTTT. It encodes CASSFRDRVYSPLHF.

The chain joins TRBV5-6 to TRBJ2-1; D may be TRBD2 (6 bases). Germline V gene sequence: CDR1 SGHDT, CDR2 YYEEEE. The V gene lost 0 bases and the J gene lost 0 bases, with 10 bases spanning the gap. This CDR3 has 16 residues. In DNA form, the CDR3 reads TGTGCCAGCAGCTTGGGGGGAGCGGGCTCCTACAATGAGCAGTTCTTC. It yields the protein CASSLGGAGSYNEQFF.

The chain uses TRBV19 and TRBJ1-5; D is unresolved. Per the germline V gene, CDR1 is LNHDA and CDR2 is SQIVND (reference sequence). The CDR3 runs 14 residues. V shed 4 bases and J shed 2 bases, with 9 bases lying between them. The CDR3 nucleotides read TGTGCCAGTAGTACTTATACGGGCAATCAGCCCCAGCATTTT. This gives the protein CASSTYTGNQPQHF.

The chain joins TRBV12-3 or TRBV12-4 to TRBJ2-7, with a possible D match to TRBD2 (6 bases). The V and J ends lost 8 bases and 1 base respectively, with 9 bases between them. The CDR3 is 12 residues long. The CDR3 bases are TGTGCCAGCGGAGGAGGGTCCTACGAGCAGTACTTC. Protein sequence: CASGGGSYEQYF.

The chain links TRBV13 to TRBJ2-7, with D possibly matching TRBD1 (6 bases). The CDR3 totals 15 residues. The V and J ends lost 2 bases and 0 bases respectively, with 11 bases between them. CDR1 PRHDT and CDR2 FYEKMQ come from the germline V gene (reference sequence). Here the CDR3 reads CASSLSQGDSYEQYF. The CDR3 DNA follows: TGTGCCAGCAGCTTATCACAGGGAGACTCCTACGAGCAGTACTTC.

V gene TRBV10-3 combines with J gene TRBJ2-4, with a possible D match to TRBD1 (6 bases). The CDR3 contains 16 residues. Trimming took 0 bases from V and 6 from J, leaving 15 bases between them. Germline lookup yields CDR1 ENHRY and CDR2 SYGVKD. CDR3 in amino acids: CAISESEQGLGNIQYF. The CDR3 bases are TGTGCCATCAGTGAGTCGGAACAGGGTTTGGGAAACATTCAGTACTTC.

The chain couples TRBV24-1 to TRBJ1-5; 10 positions match TRBD1. CDR1 is KGHDR and CDR2 is SFDVKD in the germline V gene. V shed 4 bases, J shed 5 bases, and the junction held 4 bases outside the gene matches. The CDR3 extends over 15 amino acids. Here the CDR3 reads CATSDPGTGDQPQHF. CDR3 in DNA: TGTGCCACCAGTGACCCCGGGACAGGGGATCAGCCCCAGCATTTT.

V usage is TRBV5-6 and J usage is TRBJ2-5, with TRBD2 matching over 7 bases. The CDR3 is 16 amino acids. Trimming at V came to 1 base and at J to 1 base, leaving 7 bases not matched to a gene. Germline V gene lookup returns CDR1 SGHDT and CDR2 YYEEEE. The CDR3 protein is CASSLLLGGGQETQYF. In nucleotides, the CDR3 is TGTGCCAGCAGCTTGCTCCTAGGCGGGGGCCAAGAGACCCAGTACTTC.

The chain combines TRBV2 with TRBJ2-1, with 8 positions matching TRBD1. V dropped 7 bases and J dropped 2; count of bases not matched to a gene: 4. Germline CDR1 is SNHLY and CDR2 is FYNNEI. The length of the CDR3 is 14 residues. CDR3 DNA: TGTGCCAGCACCCCGGGACAGGCCTACAATGAGCAGTTCTTC. Its translation is CASTPGQAYNEQFF.

The rearrangement links TRBV6-5 to TRBJ1-6; tentatively, D is TRBD1 (6 bases). In germline, CDR1 is MNHEY, CDR2 SVGAGI. The CDR3 has 12 amino acids. V dropped 6 bases and J dropped 10 bases, with 10 bases sitting between them. In nucleotides, the CDR3 is TGTGCCAGCAGGGCAGGGGACTCACCCCTCCACTTT. Translated: CASRAGDSPLHF.

V gene TRBV7-2 combines with J gene TRBJ2-7; 8 bases are a match to TRBD1. This CDR3 has 14 amino acids. CDR1 is SGHTA and CDR2 is FQGNSA in the germline V gene. The junction had 6 bases not matched to a gene; V was cut back by 5 bases and J by 3 bases. The CDR3: CASSRDRGYYEQYF. In nucleotides, the CDR3 is TGTGCCAGCAGCCGCGACAGGGGCTACTACGAGCAGTACTTC.

This clone was counted between two and nine times. V is TRBV30 and J is TRBJ1-2, with a tentative D call TRBD1 (5 bases). CDR3 length equals 13 residues. Germline-derived CDR1 and CDR2 are GTSNPN and SVGIG (reference sequence). Trimming left V 0 bases short and J 5 bases short, with 10 bases between. The CDR3 sequence is CAWSVEGLYGYTF. CDR3 bases: TGTGCCTGGAGTGTGGAGGGGCTATATGGCTACACCTTC.

The V gene is TRBV18, the J gene TRBJ1-2; D unclear. This CDR3 spans 12 amino acids. Deletions cut 1 base from V and 8 bases from J, with 8 bases between. The germline V gene has CDR1 KGHSH and CDR2 LQKENI. The CDR3 is CASSPLREGYTF. The CDR3 DNA reads as TGTGCCAGCTCACCACTGCGGGAAGGCTACACCTTC.

The chain recombines TRBV5-4 with TRBJ2-2; 8 bases fit TRBD2. Looked up from germline, CDR1 is SGHNT and CDR2 is YYREEE (reference sequence). This CDR3 comprises 14 residues. V lost 5 bases, J lost 6 bases, and 6 bases stayed unmatched. CDR3 protein: CASSRLARAGELFF. CDR3 coding DNA: TGTGCCAGCAGTCGACTAGCGCGTGCCGGGGAGCTGTTTTTT.

The rearrangement uses TRBV5-1 and TRBJ2-5; 7 nucleotides match TRBD2. CDR1 and CDR2 from the germline V gene are SGHRS and YFSETQ. The CDR3 covers 16 residues. With V trimmed by 4 bases and J by 2 bases, 11 bases remained unmatched. The CDR3 bases are TGCGCCAGCAGCCTAGGAGGTCGGGGGGTACAAGAGACCCAGTACTTC. It is translated as CASSLGGRGVQETQYF.

Here the CDR3 DNA reads TGTGCCAGCAGCCAAGATCTGCCAGGGCATGGCTACACCTTC. This gives the protein CASSQDLPGHGYTF. V is TRBV3-1 (or the pseudogene TRBV3-2) and J is TRBJ1-2, with D tentatively TRBD1 (5 bases). The V and J ends lost 0 bases and 6 bases respectively, with 11 bases between them. The CDR3 has 14 residues. Germline V gene data show CDR1 as LGHDT and CDR2 as YNNKEL (reference sequence).

In DNA form, the CDR3 reads TGTGCCAGCAGCAGGACAGGGTTATACGAGCAGTACTTC. Translated, it gives CASSRTGLYEQYF. The rearrangement links TRBV2 to TRBJ2-7, with 8 nucleotides matching TRBD1. The germline V gene encodes CDR1 SNHLY and CDR2 FYNNEI. J gave up 4 bases and V 6 bases, and 5 bases lay outside the gene matches. CDR3 length: 13 amino acids.

V is TRBV3-1 (or the pseudogene TRBV3-2) and J is TRBJ2-1; 7 nucleotides match TRBD1. The ends lost 8 bases at V and 9 bases at J; junction bases unmatched: 13. Per germline, CDR1 LGHDT and CDR2 YNNKEL (reference sequence). CDR3 length: 14 residues. The CDR3 nucleotides read TGTGCCAGCGGGTGGACAGGCCTTAAAATTGAGCAGTTCTTC. It specifies CASGWTGLKIEQFF.